This TCR beta chain is drawn from a study of T cell responses to AZD1222 COVID-19 vaccine. Study overall: Doses given second, at about 4 or about 12 weeks, were pooled. Study outcomes and limitations: Unmutated regions of variants are reportedly targeted by nearly half of spike-specific TCRs. Sampled repertoires all dated from after the peak T cell response.

CDR3 size: 15 residues. V lost 3 bases, J lost 0 bases, and 2 bases stayed unmatched. Germline-derived CDR1 and CDR2 are SGHTA and FQGNSA. A note on this clone: Its antigen is unidentified.

Here immunoSEQ multiplex PCR was the method, and the copy in TCRdb shows in-frame clones only, minus some. Here the sample spans 85,000 to 100,000 clones, 60% to 80% being singletons. Material: peripheral blood, obtained on day 0 of AZD1222 vaccination. The J gene is TRBJ2-1, the V gene TRBV7-2; 7 bases line up with TRBD1. This clonotype was sampled from an adult in good health. The CDR3, as DNA: TGTGCCAGCAGCTTCCGGGACAGCTCCTACAATGAGCAGTTCTTC. Its protein product is CASSFRDSSYNEQFF.